The 32 T cell receptor beta chains given below trace back to one sample, sequenced in a study of blood T cell repertoires in COVID-19. Method: immunoSEQ multiplex PCR; TCRdb's copy keeps in-frame clones and lacks some. Among around 160,000 clones listed, around 81% were seen once. Sequenced: peripheral blood. The receptors here all came from a human donor with acute or convalescent COVID-19. The donor label of this sample is uncertain.

The chain links TRBV5-1 to TRBJ2-3; D unresolved. The CDR3 extends over 14 amino acids. Trimming pared 0 bases from V and 2 bases from J, leaving 7 bases between. Looked up from germline, CDR1 is SGHRS and CDR2 is YFSETQ. The CDR3 sequence is CASSLVLFTDTQYF. CDR3 sequence (DNA): TGCGCCAGCAGCTTGGTTCTTTTCACAGATACGCAGTATTTT.

Concerning this clone: One end of the junction fails to match germline, which may point to a read error. The V and J genes are TRBV2 and TRBJ1-4; D not resolved. Germline V gene lookup returns CDR1 SNHLY and CDR2 FYNNEI. The CDR3 totals 14 residues. In DNA form, the CDR3 reads TGTGCCAGCAGAGAAGGGCAGAGAGGTGAAAAACTGTTTTTT. It encodes CASREGQRGEKLFF.

This rearrangement joins TRBV6-5 to TRBJ2-4, with 8 bases fitting TRBD1. The CDR3 has 15 amino acids. V gave up 5 bases and J gave up 3 bases; unmatched junction bases: 6. Germline loops: CDR1 MNHEY, CDR2 SVGAGI. This CDR3 reads CASSPNRGDKNIQYF. CDR3 bases: TGTGCCAGCAGTCCTAACAGGGGGGACAAAAACATTCAGTACTTC.

This chain connects TRBV18 to TRBJ2-7, with 9 nucleotides matching TRBD1. The germline V gene encodes CDR1 KGHSH and CDR2 LQKENI. V gave up 5 bases and J gave up 6 bases; unmatched junction bases: 11. CDR3 length: 15 residues. The DNA for the CDR3 is TGTGCCAGCTCATTCACAGGGGGCCTTTCGGTCGAGCAGTACTTC. It is translated as CASSFTGGLSVEQYF.

The genes are TRBV2 and TRBJ2-7; TRBD1 might be the D (6 bases). This CDR3 has 11 amino acids. V was trimmed by 5 bases and J by 5 bases, leaving 7 bases between them. Per the germline V gene, CDR1 is SNHLY and CDR2 is FYNNEI. In DNA form, the CDR3 reads TGTGCCAGCAGTCCAGGGGACGAGCAGTACTTC. It encodes CASSPGDEQYF.

J is TRBJ2-3 and V is TRBV19; 8 nucleotides match TRBD2. This CDR3 contains 15 residues. The germline V gene has CDR1 LNHDA and CDR2 SQIVND (reference sequence). Unmatched junction bases numbered 7, after V lost 5 bases and J lost 3 bases. The chain's CDR3 is CASSSRGGATDTQYF. DNA for the CDR3: TGTGCCAGTAGTTCCCGGGGGGGGGCTACAGATACGCAGTATTTT.

This chain uses TRBV25-1 with TRBJ1-2; D unresolved. Germline V gene sequence: CDR1 MGHDK, CDR2 SYGVNS. The CDR3 is 14 amino acids. The germline V and J ends were trimmed by 4 bases and 5 bases, with 14 bases remaining between them. CDR3 sequence (DNA): TGTGCCAGCAGTGCTGCGGGGATTGGGTATGGCTACACCTTC. Residues: CASSAAGIGYGYTF.

The gene calls are TRBV6-6 and TRBJ2-2, with TRBD1 identical over 7 bases. The trim removed 4 bases at V and 5 bases at J, leaving 7 bases unmatched. From germline, CDR1 is MNHNY and CDR2 SVGAGI (reference sequence). The CDR3 has 15 residues. The CDR3 loop reads CASSFRRGQTGELFF. The CDR3 DNA sequence: TGTGCCAGCAGTTTCAGACGGGGACAGACCGGGGAGCTGTTTTTT.

V usage is TRBV24-1 and J usage is TRBJ1-2, with 7 bases that match TRBD1. CDR3 length: 13 residues. Germline CDR1 KGHDR, CDR2 SFDVKD. V trimming: 6 bases; J trimming: 2 bases; junction bases outside the gene matches: 2. The CDR3 region is CATSRGQNYGYTF. DNA for the CDR3: TGTGCCACCAGTAGGGGACAGAACTATGGCTACACCTTC.

The V call is TRBV5-1, the J call TRBJ2-3; D unclear. CDR1 is SGHRS and CDR2 is YFSETQ in the germline V gene. The CDR3 runs to 14 residues. Trimming removed 3 bases at V and 2 bases at J, with 10 bases between. The CDR3 DNA sequence: TGCGCCAGCAGCTCGAAACCGGTCACAGATACGCAGTATTTT. It translates to CASSSKPVTDTQYF.

For the CDR3, the DNA is TGTGCCAGCAGTGAAGCGGGAGGGACCCAGTACTTC. This encodes CASSEAGGTQYF. The chain combines TRBV6-1 with TRBJ2-5, with D maybe TRBD2 (6 bases). The V gene lost 0 bases and the J gene lost 7 bases, with 6 bases spanning the gap. Germline CDR1 is MNHNS and CDR2 is SASEGT. The CDR3 sequence is 12 residues long.

This clone has more than one count but fewer than ten. The rearrangement uses TRBV2 and TRBJ1-2; TRBD1 agrees at 11 bases. The CDR3 is 15 residues long. V shed 4 bases and J 4 bases; nucleotides not matched to a gene: 5. Germline CDR1 and CDR2: SNHLY and FYNNEI. CDR3 region: CASSGTGGQGYGYTF. The CDR3, as DNA: TGTGCCAGCAGTGGGACAGGGGGCCAGGGCTATGGCTACACCTTC. Together with reference TRBV2 and TRBJ1-2, the CDR3 gives the full variable domain: EPEVTQTPSHQVTQMGQEVILRCVPISNHLYFYWYRQILGQKVEFLVSFYNNEISEKSEIFDDQFSVERPDGSNFTLKIRSTKLEDSAMYFCASSGTGGQGYGYTFGSGTRLTVV.

This chain links TRBV7-9 with TRBJ1-3, with D possibly TRBD1 on 6 matching bases. The CDR3 length is 15 residues. Looked up from germline, CDR1 is SEHNR and CDR2 is FQNEAQ (reference sequence). Trimming cost V 5 bases and J 4 bases, with 15 bases left between them. The CDR3 DNA reads as TGTGCCAGCAGCCCCAGGCCGGGGACAGGAAACACCATATATTTT. Protein sequence: CASSPRPGTGNTIYF. Using reference TRBV7-9 and TRBJ1-3 for the parts outside the CDR3, the full variable domain is DTGVSQNPRHKITKRGQNVTFRCDPISEHNRLYWYRQTLGQGPEFLTYFQNEAQLEKSRLLSDRFSAERPKGSFSTLEIQRTEQGDSAMYLCASSPRPGTGNTIYFGEGSWLTVV.

J is TRBJ2-1 and V is TRBV2, with 8 bases lining up with TRBD1. From germline, CDR1 is SNHLY and CDR2 FYNNEI. The ends lost 3 bases at V and 0 bases at J; junction bases unmatched: 4. CDR3 length: 16 amino acids. This CDR3 is CASSDRRGLSYNEQFF. Here the CDR3 DNA reads TGTGCCAGCAGTGACCGCAGGGGGCTCTCCTACAATGAGCAGTTCTTC.

The chain employs TRBV7-9 and TRBJ1-4; tentatively, D is TRBD1 (6 bases). The CDR3 covers 15 residues. CDR1 and CDR2 (germline): SEHNR, FQNEAQ (reference sequence). The ends were cut back, 5 bases at V and 6 bases at J, with 16 bases in the middle. CDR3 in amino acids: CASSQTGTPDEKLFF. The CDR3 DNA sequence: TGTGCCAGCAGCCAAACCGGGACACCAGATGAAAAACTGTTTTTT. The whole variable domain, remainder taken from reference TRBV7-9 and TRBJ1-4, is DTGVSQNPRHKITKRGQNVTFRCDPISEHNRLYWYRQTLGQGPEFLTYFQNEAQLEKSRLLSDRFSAERPKGSFSTLEIQRTEQGDSAMYLCASSQTGTPDEKLFFGSGTQLSVL.

This clone was counted a few times. The chain uses TRBV4-1 and TRBJ1-3; 7 bases line up with TRBD1. The CDR3 runs 16 residues. V shed 0 bases and J 6 bases; nucleotides not matched to a gene: 8. Germline CDR1 is MGHRA and CDR2 is YSYEKL. The CDR3 DNA follows: TGCGCCAGCAGCCAAGACAGGGGGAATGCCCTAAACACCATATATTTT. Translating it yields CASSQDRGNALNTIYF.

This chain links TRBV5-8 with TRBJ2-3; possible D gene TRBD1, 6 bases. V gave up 0 bases and J gave up 2 bases, with 13 bases separating them. This CDR3 spans 16 amino acids. Looked up from germline, CDR1 is SGHTS and CDR2 is YDEGEE. As DNA, the CDR3 is TGTGCCAGCAGCTTGGGAGCAGGGGTTTCCACAGATACGCAGTATTTT. Its protein product is CASSLGAGVSTDTQYF. Full variable domain (missing parts from reference TRBV5-8 and TRBJ2-3): EAGVTQSPTHLIKTRGQQATLRCSPISGHTSVYWYQQALGLGLQFLLWYDEGEERNRGNFPPRFSGRQFPNYSSELNVNALELEDSALYLCASSLGAGVSTDTQYFGPGTRLTVL.

The chain has TRBV5-5 and TRBJ1-5; TRBD1 is a possible D gene (5 bases). The CDR3 runs 15 residues. V shed 2 bases and J shed 3 bases, with 12 bases lying between them. Germline CDR1 reads SGHKS; CDR2 reads YYEKEE (reference sequence). For the CDR3, the DNA is TGTGCCAGCAGCTTTGCTACAGGACCCAATCAGCCCCAGCATTTT. Translated, it gives CASSFATGPNQPQHF. The complete variable domain, with remaining parts taken from reference TRBV5-5 and TRBJ1-5, reads DAGVTQSPTHLIKTRGQQVTLRCSPISGHKSVSWYQQVLGQGPQFIFQYYEKEERGRGNFPDRFSARQFPNYSSELNVNALLLGDSALYLCASSFATGPNQPQHFGDGTRLSIL.

The chain couples TRBV30 to TRBJ2-3; D is uncertain. CDR1 and CDR2 from the germline V gene are GTSNPN and SVGIG (reference sequence). Trimming shortened V by 1 base and J by 2 bases, and 7 bases separated the two germline ends. The CDR3 is 13 residues long. The CDR3: CAWSAPSTDTQYF. CDR3 bases: TGTGCCTGGAGTGCCCCCTCCACAGATACGCAGTATTTT.

The chain recombines TRBV16 with TRBJ2-2; TRBD1 matches 7 bases. This CDR3 is 15 amino acids long. V shed 0 bases and J 5 bases; nucleotides not matched to a gene: 3. In germline, CDR1 is KGHSY, CDR2 FQNENV. Here the CDR3 reads CASSQSARGTGELFF. The CDR3, as DNA: TGTGCCAGCAGCCAATCTGCCAGGGGGACCGGGGAGCTGTTTTTT. Full variable domain (remainder filled in from reference TRBV16 and TRBJ2-2): GEEVAQTPKHLVRGEGQKAKLYCAPIKGHSYVFWYQQVLKNEFKFLISFQNENVFDETGMPKERFSAKCLPNSPCSLEIQATKLEDSAVYFCASSQSARGTGELFFGEGSRLTVL.

This chain connects TRBV7-9 to TRBJ1-1; 11 bases are a match to TRBD1. V lost 7 bases to trimming and J lost 0 bases; unmatched junction nucleotides: 10. Per germline, CDR1 SEHNR and CDR2 FQNEAQ (reference sequence). This CDR3 contains 17 residues. CDR3 in amino acids: CASTHPGTGGMNTEAFF. Written as DNA, the CDR3 is TGTGCCAGCACCCACCCCGGGACAGGGGGTATGAACACTGAAGCTTTCTTT.

This chain uses TRBV9 with TRBJ2-1; TRBD2 agrees at 10 bases. V was clipped by 3 bases and J by 7 bases; unmatched bases: 7. Germline CDR1 SGDLS, CDR2 YYNGEE. The CDR3 is 15 residues long. The CDR3 is CASSAVAGGWNEQFF. The CDR3 DNA sequence: TGTGCCAGCAGCGCCGTAGCGGGGGGCTGGAATGAGCAGTTCTTC.

V gene TRBV2 combines with J gene TRBJ1-2; D is perhaps TRBD1 (6 bases). This CDR3 is built from 17 residues. V was pared by 4 bases and J by 2 bases, with 20 bases between. Germline CDR1 SNHLY, CDR2 FYNNEI. CDR3 in DNA: TGTGCCAGCAGTGGAAATACCCCAGGGGTCCCAAACTATGGCTACACCTTC. It translates to CASSGNTPGVPNYGYTF.

The CDR3, as DNA: TGTGCCAGCAGAACAAGCGGGGGAGGCACCGGGGAGCTGTTTTTT. The encoded protein is CASRTSGGGTGELFF. The chain links TRBV3-1 (or the pseudogene TRBV3-2) to TRBJ2-2, with TRBD2 matching 8 bases. From germline, CDR1 is LGHDT and CDR2 YNNKEL (reference sequence). The CDR3 runs to 15 residues. Trimming removed 6 bases from V and 4 bases from J; junction bases left unmatched: 7.

V gene TRBV2 combines with J gene TRBJ1-3; tentatively, D is TRBD1 (5 bases). The CDR3 spans 15 residues. V was pared by 1 base and J by 4 bases, with 11 bases between. Germline V CDR1 and CDR2: SNHLY, FYNNEI. The CDR3 here is CASSEGQGSGNTIYF. The DNA for the CDR3 is TGTGCCAGCAGTGAAGGCCAGGGATCCGGAAACACCATATATTTT.

In its sample, this clone was seen a few times. The chain joins TRBV28 to TRBJ1-5, with D possibly TRBD1 on 6 matching bases. Trimming removed 11 bases at V and 0 bases at J, with 14 bases between. CDR3 length equals 14 residues. Per germline, CDR1 MDHEN and CDR2 SYDVKM. The DNA for the CDR3 is TGTGCCGTGGGGGGGGGCCGTAGCAATCAGCCCCAGCATTTT. Its protein is CAVGGGRSNQPQHF. Full variable domain (outside the CDR3, taken from reference TRBV28 and TRBJ1-5): DVKVTQSSRYLVKRTGEKVFLECVQDMDHENMFWYRQDPGLGLRLIYFSYDVKMKEKGDIPEGYSVSREKKERFSLILESASTNQTSMYLCAVGGGRSNQPQHFGDGTRLSIL.

This rearrangement joins TRBV5-1 to TRBJ1-2; 7 bases map to TRBD1. The CDR3 runs 13 residues. In germline, CDR1 is SGHRS, CDR2 YFSETQ. Unmatched junction bases numbered 6, after V lost 2 bases and J lost 8 bases. The CDR3, as DNA: TGCGCCAGCAGCTTTACAGGGGTAGAGGGCTACACCTTC. It encodes CASSFTGVEGYTF.

The genes are TRBV21-1 and TRBJ2-2; the D call TRBD1 from the table was never checked on the DNA. TRBV21-1 is a pseudogene. The CDR3 loop spans 15 amino acids. CDR3 in amino acids: CASSRPRAGVGELFF. In nucleotides, the CDR3 is TGTGCCAGCAGCAGGCCCAGAGCAGGGGTCGGGGAGCTGTTTTTT.

The V call is TRBV9, the J call TRBJ1-3; TRBD1 matches at 8 bases. Germline CDR1 and CDR2: SGDLS and YYNGEE. V trimming: 3 bases; J trimming: 4 bases; junction bases outside the gene matches: 12. The CDR3 contains 17 residues. CDR3 protein: CASSGGGGTGAGNTIYF. The CDR3 DNA sequence: TGTGCCAGCAGCGGCGGAGGGGGGACAGGCGCAGGAAACACCATATATTTT.

This clone was picked up one time. The V and J genes are TRBV5-1 and TRBJ2-2, with a tentative D call TRBD2 (5 bases). With 2 bases removed from V and 5 bases from J, the gap between germline ends came to 10 bases. Looked up from germline, CDR1 is SGHRS and CDR2 is YFSETQ. The CDR3 is made up of 14 amino acids. In DNA, the CDR3 is TGCGCCAGCAGCTTTTCCCCGGGAACCGGGGAGCTGTTTTTT. Amino acids: CASSFSPGTGELFF.

The genes are TRBV6-1 and TRBJ1-1; D gene unclear. Deletions cut 3 bases from V and 1 base from J, with 18 bases between. CDR3 length: 17 residues. Germline loops: CDR1 MNHNS, CDR2 SASEGT. The CDR3 sequence is CASSDDGGMRPNTEAFF. In DNA form, the CDR3 reads TGTGCCAGCAGTGATGACGGAGGTATGAGGCCGAACACTGAAGCTTTCTTT.

This clone was counted only a few times. The genes are TRBV27 and TRBJ2-2; 7 nucleotides line up with TRBD1. Germline-derived CDR1 and CDR2 are MNHEY and SMNVEV (reference sequence). This CDR3 has 16 amino acids. V lost 6 bases and J lost 4; bases outside the gene matches: 11. CDR3 loop: CASSTLSQGPTGELFF. The CDR3 nucleotides read TGTGCCAGCAGCACGTTGTCACAGGGGCCCACCGGGGAGCTGTTTTTT.